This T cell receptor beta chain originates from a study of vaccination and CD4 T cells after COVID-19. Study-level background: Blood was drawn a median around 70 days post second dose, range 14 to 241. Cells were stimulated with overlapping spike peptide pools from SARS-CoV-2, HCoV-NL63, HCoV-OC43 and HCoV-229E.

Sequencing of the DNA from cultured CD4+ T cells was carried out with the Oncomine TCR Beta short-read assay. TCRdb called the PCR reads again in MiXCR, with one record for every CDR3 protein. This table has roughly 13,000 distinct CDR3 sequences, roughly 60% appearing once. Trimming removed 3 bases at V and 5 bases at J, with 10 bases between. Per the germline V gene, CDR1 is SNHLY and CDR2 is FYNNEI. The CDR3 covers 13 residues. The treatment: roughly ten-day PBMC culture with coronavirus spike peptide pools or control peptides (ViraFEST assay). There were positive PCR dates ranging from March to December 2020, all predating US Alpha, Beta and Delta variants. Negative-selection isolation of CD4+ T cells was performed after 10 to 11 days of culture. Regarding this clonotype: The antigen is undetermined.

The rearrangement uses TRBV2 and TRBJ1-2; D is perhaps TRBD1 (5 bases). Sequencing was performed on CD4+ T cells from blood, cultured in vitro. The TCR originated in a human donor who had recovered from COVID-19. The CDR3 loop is CASSEGREYGYTF. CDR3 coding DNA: TGTGCCAGCAGTGAGGGCAGGGAATATGGCTACACCTTC.